This passage covers 16 T cell receptor beta chains from one sample sequenced in a study of cytomegalovirus exposure and HLA in healthy donors. A multiplex PCR was run with 60 Vbeta primers and 13 Jbeta primers. TCRdb's copy holds only in-frame clones and misses some; the assay was immunoSEQ multiplex PCR. The sample has about 64,000 clones, more than 60% seen once. The sample comprised PBMCs. The receptors were sampled from a male donor in good health and CMV-seropositive.

CDR3 in amino acids: CASKPGTGNSPLHF. The CDR3, as DNA: TGTGCCAGCAAACCCGGGACAGGGAATTCACCCCTCCACTTT. The V call is TRBV6-5, the J call TRBJ1-6; TRBD1 matches 9 bases. CDR3 size: 14 residues. Germline lookup yields CDR1 MNHEY and CDR2 SVGAGI. With V trimmed by 7 bases and J by 7 bases, 5 bases remained unmatched.

This rearrangement joins TRBV7-9 to TRBJ2-7; 11 positions match TRBD1. With V trimmed by 1 base and J by 2 bases, 4 bases remained unmatched. Germline CDR1 is SEHNR and CDR2 is FQNEAQ (reference sequence). The CDR3 sequence is 16 residues long. The CDR3 reads CASSLGGTGGTYEQYF. The CDR3 DNA reads TGTGCCAGCAGCTTAGGTGGGACAGGGGGGACCTACGAGCAGTACTTC. The full variable domain, completed using reference TRBV7-9 and TRBJ2-7, is DTGVSQNPRHKITKRGQNVTFRCDPISEHNRLYWYRQTLGQGPEFLTYFQNEAQLEKSRLLSDRFSAERPKGSFSTLEIQRTEQGDSAMYLCASSLGGTGGTYEQYFGPGTRLTVT.

The chain uses TRBV7-9 and TRBJ1-1; a possible D gene is TRBD1 (5 bases). The CDR3 loop spans 12 amino acids. In germline, CDR1 is SEHNR, CDR2 FQNEAQ (reference sequence). V shed 7 bases and J shed 3 bases, with 9 bases lying between them. The CDR3 nucleotides read TGTGCCAGCACCCCCAGGGACACTGAAGCTTTCTTT. Translated, it gives CASTPRDTEAFF.

The gene calls are TRBV7-2 and TRBJ2-3; TRBD2 agrees at 12 bases. The CDR3 sequence is 18 residues long. Germline V CDR1 and CDR2: SGHTA, FQGNSA. V gave up 5 bases and J gave up 0 bases; unmatched junction bases: 9. The chain's CDR3 is CASSPGLAGPISTDTQYF. The CDR3 DNA is TGTGCCAGCAGCCCAGGACTAGCGGGGCCGATTAGCACAGATACGCAGTATTTT.

This clone was seen only once. This chain uses TRBV7-2 with TRBJ2-3; a weak D match, TRBD2 (7 bases). The CDR3 loop spans 15 amino acids. The germline V gene has CDR1 SGHTA and CDR2 FQGNSA. V lost 0 bases, J lost 4 bases, and 11 bases lay in between. CDR3 nucleotides: TGTGCCAGCAGCTTAGCGCGAGGGGGGGCAGATACGCAGTATTTT. Protein product: CASSLARGGADTQYF.

CDR3 residues: CAISEPGHGYTF. CDR3 in DNA: TGTGCCATCAGTGAACCAGGGCATGGCTACACCTTC. This sequence joins TRBV10-3 and TRBJ1-2; TRBD1 might be the D (5 bases). V gave up 3 bases and J gave up 6 bases, with 8 bases separating them. CDR1 and CDR2 (germline): ENHRY, SYGVKD. The CDR3 covers 12 residues.

The chain has TRBV7-8 and TRBJ1-1; 8 bases map to TRBD1. The CDR3 totals 13 residues. Losses at the gene ends were 5 bases for V and 8 bases for J; bases not matched to a gene: 7. The germline CDR1 and CDR2 sequences are SGHVS and FQNEAQ. The CDR3 sequence: CASSHRQGPEAFF. The CDR3 DNA reads as TGTGCCAGCAGCCACCGACAGGGGCCGGAAGCTTTCTTT.

The table lists this clone with a few counts. V is TRBV5-1 and J is TRBJ2-3; 7 bases agree with TRBD1. After removal of 4 bases from V and 3 bases from J, the junction contained 8 bases not matched to a gene. This CDR3 is 15 amino acids long. Per germline, CDR1 SGHRS and CDR2 YFSETQ. The CDR3 DNA reads as TGCGCCAGCAGCCTGAGACAGGGTGGGACAGATACGCAGTATTTT. This codes for CASSLRQGGTDTQYF.

The V and J genes are TRBV11-2 and TRBJ2-3, with 7 bases aligning to TRBD2. The CDR3 contains 17 residues. Germline-derived CDR1 and CDR2 are SGHAT and FQNNGV. The V and J ends lost 5 bases and 1 base, in that order; junction bases with no gene match: 12. CDR3: CASSPRPEAGRTDTQYF. The CDR3 bases are TGTGCCAGCAGCCCCCGACCGGAAGCGGGGCGCACAGATACGCAGTATTTT.

The gene calls are TRBV5-4 and TRBJ2-7; TRBD1 matches at 7 bases. The CDR3 sequence is 16 residues long. Per germline, CDR1 SGHNT and CDR2 YYREEE (reference sequence). J was trimmed by 7 bases and V by 4 bases; bases with no gene match: 17. The CDR3 DNA is TGTGCCAGCAGCCCCGGTTTCGGGGACAGCCGCCTTGAGCAGTACTTC. It is translated as CASSPGFGDSRLEQYF.

A few counts support this clone. The chain couples TRBV11-2 to TRBJ2-3; 7 nucleotides line up with TRBD1. CDR3 length equals 16 residues. J lost 0 bases, V lost 5 bases, and 8 bases had no gene match. Germline loops: CDR1 SGHAT, CDR2 FQNNGV. The CDR3 is CASSPQGRTSTDTQYF. DNA for the CDR3: TGTGCCAGCAGCCCACAGGGGAGAACTAGCACAGATACGCAGTATTTT.

This clone was recorded only once. CDR3 protein: CASSSYFTSGEQYF. CDR3 bases: TGTGCCAGCAGTTCTTACTTCACCTCGGGCGAGCAGTACTTC. V and J are TRBV28 and TRBJ2-7; D not resolved. CDR1 is MDHEN, CDR2 SYDVKM, per germline. The CDR3 contains 14 residues. The V end lost 4 bases, the J end lost 6 bases, and 16 bases lay between the germline ends.

The chain combines TRBV29-1 with TRBJ1-1; D remains ambiguous. V lost 0 bases and J lost 9, with 14 bases in between. CDR3 length: 13 residues. CDR1 and CDR2 (germline): SQVTM, ANQGSEA. Here the CDR3 DNA reads TGCAGCGTTGAAGATAAGGTCGGGATTAAAGCTTTCTTT. Encoded protein: CSVEDKVGIKAFF.

The V call is TRBV7-2, the J call TRBJ2-7; TRBD2 aligns across 13 bases. CDR1 and CDR2 from the germline V gene are SGHTA and FQGNSA. This CDR3 region has 17 residues. Losses at the gene ends were 5 bases for V and 0 bases for J; bases not matched to a gene: 7. CDR3 DNA sequence: TGTGCCAGCAGCCTAGGACTAGCGGGGGCGCTCTCCTACGAGCAGTACTTC. Amino acid sequence: CASSLGLAGALSYEQYF.

This clone occurred a few times. V and J are TRBV19 and TRBJ1-1; D unresolved. The length of the CDR3 is 13 residues. V dropped 7 bases and J dropped 1 base, with 10 bases sitting between them. Per the germline V gene, CDR1 is LNHDA and CDR2 is SQIVND (reference sequence). The CDR3 loop is CASTRQPNTEAFF. CDR3 DNA sequence: TGTGCCAGTACCCGACAACCGAACACTGAAGCTTTCTTT. Based on the CDR3 plus reference TRBV19 and TRBJ1-1, the full variable domain is DGGITQSPKYLFRKEGQNVTLSCEQNLNHDAMYWYRQDPGQGLRLIYYSQIVNDFQKGDIAEGYSVSREKKESFPLTVTSAQKNPTAFYLCASTRQPNTEAFFGQGTRLTVV.

The V and J genes are TRBV4-1 and TRBJ2-1; TRBD1 matches 9 bases. V gave up 0 bases and J gave up 16 bases; unmatched junction bases: 4. The CDR3 runs to 12 residues. Germline V gene sequence: CDR1 MGHRA, CDR2 YSYEKL. CDR3: CASSQEGTGIFF. The CDR3 DNA reads as TGCGCCAGCAGCCAAGAAGGGACAGGGATCTTCTTC.